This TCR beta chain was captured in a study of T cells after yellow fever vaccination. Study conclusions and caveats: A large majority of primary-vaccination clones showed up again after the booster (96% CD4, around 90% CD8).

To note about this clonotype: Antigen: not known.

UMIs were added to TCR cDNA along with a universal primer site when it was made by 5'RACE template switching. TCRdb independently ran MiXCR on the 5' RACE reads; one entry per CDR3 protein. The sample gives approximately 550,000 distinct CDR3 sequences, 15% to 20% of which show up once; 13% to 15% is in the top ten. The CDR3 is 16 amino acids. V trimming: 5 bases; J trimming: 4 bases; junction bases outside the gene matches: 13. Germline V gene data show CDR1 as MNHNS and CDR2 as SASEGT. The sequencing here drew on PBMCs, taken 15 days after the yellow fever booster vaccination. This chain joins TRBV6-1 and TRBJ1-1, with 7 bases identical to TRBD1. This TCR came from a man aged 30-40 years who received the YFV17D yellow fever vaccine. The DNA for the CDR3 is TGTGCCAGCAGTAAACAGGGGATGTTGGGTGGCACTGAAGCTTTCTTT. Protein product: CASSKQGMLGGTEAFF.